A selection of T cell receptor beta chains follows, all from one sample in a study of early T cells in non-severe SARS-CoV-2 infection. TCRdb re-called the 5' RACE reads through MiXCR, storing one row per CDR3 protein. The sample shows about 47,000 distinct CDR3 sequences, about 10% of them seen only once. The specimen was whole blood. These receptors were obtained from an adult who was a healthcare worker with PCR-confirmed SARS-CoV-2 infection or an uninfected control (not recorded which). CDR3s include the opening cysteine and the closing phenylalanine or tryptophan. D genes are given only for firm matches. For some rows the clone size is stated as once, few or many, or as a class when expanded; others skip it.

clone_size: few
j_call: TRBJ2-5
v_call: TRBV3-1
cdr3_length: 13
d_call: -
cdr3_aa: CASSQRGQETQYF
cdr3_nt: TGTGCCAGCAGCCAGAGGGGGCAAGAGACCCAGTACTTC

clone_size: few
j_call: TRBJ1-2
v_call: TRBV29-1
cdr3_length: 11
d_call: -
cdr3_aa: CSVTDGYGYTF
cdr3_nt: TGCAGCGTAACGGACGGCTATGGCTACACCTTC

clone_size: few
j_call: TRBJ1-2
v_call: TRBV18
cdr3_length: 15
d_call: -
cdr3_aa: CASSPKTTANYGYTF
cdr3_nt: TGTGCCAGCTCACCGAAGACAACAGCTAACTATGGCTACACCTTC

clone_size: -
j_call: TRBJ1-5
v_call: TRBV19
cdr3_length: 16
d_call: TRBD1
cdr3_aa: CASSLRTGDSNQPQHF
cdr3_nt: TGTGCCAGTAGTCTTCGGACAGGGGATAGCAATCAGCCCCAGCATTTT

clone_size: many
j_call: TRBJ2-3
v_call: TRBV18
cdr3_length: 13
d_call: TRBD1
cdr3_aa: CASSPTGADTQYF
cdr3_nt: TGTGCCAGCTCACCGACAGGGGCAGATACGCAGTATTTT

clone_size: few
j_call: TRBJ2-3
v_call: TRBV7-2
cdr3_length: 14
d_call: TRBD2
cdr3_aa: CASSPRPQAGITYF
cdr3_nt: TGTGCCAGCAGCCCTCGCCCCCAAGCGGGGATTACCTATTTT

clone_size: many
j_call: TRBJ1-3
v_call: TRBV29-1
cdr3_length: 13
d_call: -
cdr3_aa: CSVGFAAGNTIYF
cdr3_nt: TGCAGCGTTGGCTTTGCAGCTGGAAACACCATATATTTT

clone_size: -
j_call: TRBJ1-1
v_call: TRBV7-2
cdr3_length: 12
d_call: -
cdr3_aa: CASSLGPGGAFF
cdr3_nt: TGTGCCAGCAGCTTAGGGCCCGGGGGAGCTTTCTTT

clone_size: few
j_call: TRBJ1-6
v_call: TRBV7-3
cdr3_length: 15
d_call: -
cdr3_aa: CASSLSGGTESPLHF
cdr3_nt: TGTGCCAGCAGCTTATCGGGAGGTACCGAGTCACCCCTCCACTTT

clone_size: -
j_call: TRBJ2-1
v_call: TRBV20-1
cdr3_length: 15
d_call: -
cdr3_aa: CSARSTRGTYNEQFF
cdr3_nt: TGCAGTGCTAGATCGACCAGGGGCACCTACAATGAGCAGTTCTTC

clone_size: many
j_call: TRBJ2-7
v_call: TRBV12-3/TRBV12-4
cdr3_length: 16
d_call: TRBD2
cdr3_aa: CASRPPASGGSYEQYF
cdr3_nt: TGTGCCAGCAGGCCCCCGGCTAGCGGGGGCTCCTACGAGCAGTACTTC

clone_size: -
j_call: TRBJ2-7
v_call: TRBV10-3
cdr3_length: 11
d_call: TRBD1
cdr3_aa: CAIGQGREQYF
cdr3_nt: TGTGCCATAGGACAGGGGAGGGAGCAGTACTTC

clone_size: many
j_call: TRBJ2-2
v_call: TRBV6-2/TRBV6-3
cdr3_length: 11
d_call: -
cdr3_aa: CASSRLPELFF
cdr3_nt: TGTGCCAGCAGCCGCCTCCCGGAGCTGTTTTTT

clone_size: -
j_call: TRBJ2-5
v_call: TRBV10-3
cdr3_length: 13
d_call: TRBD2
cdr3_aa: CAIRREARETQYF
cdr3_nt: TGTGCCATCAGGCGGGAGGCACGAGAGACCCAGTACTTC

clone_size: few
j_call: TRBJ2-1
v_call: TRBV18
cdr3_length: 16
d_call: TRBD1
cdr3_aa: CASSRFTGTGGNEQFF
cdr3_nt: TGTGCCAGCTCACGTTTTACCGGGACAGGGGGAAATGAGCAGTTCTTC

clone_size: many
j_call: TRBJ1-2
v_call: TRBV7-9
cdr3_length: 11
d_call: -
cdr3_aa: CASSSTDSAYF
cdr3_nt: TGTGCCAGCAGCTCTACCGACAGTGCATACTTC

clone_size: many
j_call: TRBJ1-2
v_call: TRBV5-6
cdr3_length: 13
d_call: -
cdr3_aa: CASSFIPNYGYTF
cdr3_nt: TGTGCCAGCAGCTTCATTCCTAACTATGGCTACACCTTC

clone_size: many
j_call: TRBJ2-2
v_call: TRBV5-1
cdr3_length: 14
d_call: -
cdr3_aa: CASSIRPGPGELFF
cdr3_nt: TGCGCCAGCAGCATCCGACCCGGCCCCGGGGAGCTGTTTTTT

clone_size: few
j_call: TRBJ2-3
v_call: TRBV6-5
cdr3_length: 14
d_call: -
cdr3_aa: CASSPLADTDTQYF
cdr3_nt: TGTGCCAGCAGTCCTTTAGCCGACACAGATACGCAGTATTTT

clone_size: few
j_call: TRBJ2-5
v_call: TRBV14
cdr3_length: 16
d_call: TRBD2
cdr3_aa: CASSPWTSGAQETQYF
cdr3_nt: TGTGCCAGCAGCCCCTGGACTAGCGGGGCCCAAGAGACCCAGTACTTC

clone_size: many
j_call: TRBJ2-1
v_call: TRBV7-2
cdr3_length: 12
d_call: -
cdr3_aa: CASSLDRREQFF
cdr3_nt: TGTGCCAGCAGCTTAGACCGTCGTGAGCAGTTCTTC